A selection of T cell receptor beta chains follows, all from one sample in a study of CD8 T cells in Susac syndrome. A single record per CDR3 protein comes from TCRdb applying MiXCR to the immunoSEQ multiplex PCR reads. The table shows about 180,000 distinct CDR3 sequences, with nearly 97% occurring only once. Sequences were obtained from CD4+ T cells from PBMCs. The receptor set was obtained from a human donor with multiple sclerosis. The CDR3 runs from the conserved cysteine through the conserved F or W. The order of the fields is CDR3 length, clone size, V gene, D gene, J gene, CDR3 protein, CDR3 DNA. The D gene is left open where the match is weak. Only some rows state a clone size, as once, few, many or a class for expanded clones.

length: 13
size: -
V: TRBV20-1
D: TRBD1
J: TRBJ2-7
CDR3: CSARRTGAYEQYF
DNA: TGCAGTGCTAGAAGGACAGGCGCCTACGAGCAGTACTTC

length: 15
size: -
V: TRBV11-1
D: TRBD2
J: TRBJ2-3
CDR3: CASSSGTSGGDTQYF
DNA: TGTGCCAGCAGCTCCGGGACTAGCGGGGGGGATACGCAGTATTTT

length: 13
size: -
V: TRBV2
D: -
J: TRBJ1-6
CDR3: CASSAGPDSPLHF
DNA: TGTGCCAGCAGTGCCGGTCCTGATTCACCCCTCCACTTT

length: 11
size: -
V: TRBV6-2/TRBV6-3
D: -
J: TRBJ2-4
CDR3: CASRTVGIQYF
DNA: TGTGCCAGCAGGACAGTCGGCATTCAGTACTTC

length: 15
size: -
V: TRBV3-1
D: -
J: TRBJ2-1
CDR3: CASSHRGGLYNEQFF
DNA: TGTGCCAGCAGCCATCGCGGGGGCCTTTACAATGAGCAGTTCTTC

length: 13
size: -
V: TRBV29-1
D: -
J: TRBJ1-1
CDR3: CSVEGWLGTEAFF
DNA: TGCAGCGTTGAAGGGTGGTTGGGCACTGAAGCTTTCTTT

length: 15
size: once
V: TRBV9
D: -
J: TRBJ1-6
CDR3: CASSVSGGGDSPLHF
DNA: TGTGCCAGCAGCGTTAGTGGAGGGGGTGATTCACCCCTCCACTTT

length: 14
size: -
V: TRBV12-3/TRBV12-4
D: TRBD1
J: TRBJ1-2
CDR3: CASRRTGEDYGYTF
DNA: TGTGCCAGCAGAAGGACAGGGGAGGACTATGGCTACACCTTC

length: 17
size: -
V: TRBV5-6
D: -
J: TRBJ2-5
CDR3: CASSLRTKLTNQETQYF
DNA: TGTGCCAGCAGCTTGCGGACGAAGCTAACAAACCAAGAGACCCAGTACTTC

length: 10
size: -
V: TRBV7-9
D: -
J: TRBJ2-1
CDR3: CASSGAGQFF
DNA: TGTGCCAGCAGCGGAGCAGGCCAGTTCTTC

length: 12
size: -
V: TRBV28
D: -
J: TRBJ1-1
CDR3: CARNWTAKGAFF
DNA: TGTGCCAGAAATTGGACCGCAAAGGGTGCTTTCTTT

length: 11
size: -
V: TRBV6-5
D: -
J: TRBJ2-1
CDR3: CASWGYNEQFF
DNA: TGTGCCAGCTGGGGGTACAATGAGCAGTTCTTC

length: 14
size: -
V: TRBV12-3/TRBV12-4
D: TRBD1
J: TRBJ2-5
CDR3: CASHNRGREETQYF
DNA: TGTGCCAGCCACAACAGGGGACGAGAAGAGACCCAGTACTTC

length: 12
size: -
V: TRBV20-1
D: -
J: TRBJ1-1
CDR3: CSARVNRLEAFF
DNA: TGCAGTGCTAGAGTAAACAGGCTGGAAGCTTTCTTT

length: 15
size: -
V: TRBV2
D: -
J: TRBJ2-2
CDR3: CASSEALTYTGELFF
DNA: TGTGCCAGCAGTGAAGCCCTTACCTACACCGGGGAGCTGTTTTTT

length: 13
size: -
V: TRBV29-1
D: -
J: TRBJ1-5
CDR3: CSAGGRGNQPQHF
DNA: TGCAGCGCCGGGGGTAGGGGCAATCAGCCCCAGCATTTT

length: 15
size: -
V: TRBV9
D: -
J: TRBJ1-5
CDR3: CASSVADSATQPQHF
DNA: TGTGCCAGCAGCGTAGCGGACAGCGCCACTCAGCCCCAGCATTTT

length: 14
size: -
V: TRBV7-2
D: -
J: TRBJ1-1
CDR3: CASSSDILNTEAFF
DNA: TGTGCCAGCAGCTCGGACATCCTGAACACTGAAGCTTTCTTT

length: 13
size: -
V: TRBV20-1
D: -
J: TRBJ1-1
CDR3: CSARDGWIRGAFF
DNA: TGCAGTGCTAGAGATGGGTGGATACGGGGAGCTTTCTTT

length: 14
size: -
V: TRBV7-9
D: TRBD1
J: TRBJ2-7
CDR3: CASSPGQGIYEQYF
DNA: TGTGCCAGCAGCCCCGGACAGGGGATCTACGAGCAGTACTTC

length: 13
size: -
V: TRBV29-1
D: -
J: TRBJ2-3
CDR3: CSYKQVVGDTQYF
DNA: TGCAGTTATAAACAGGTAGTAGGAGATACGCAGTATTTT

length: 12
size: -
V: TRBV4-2
D: TRBD1
J: TRBJ2-1
CDR3: CASSHEGAEQFF
DNA: TGTGCCAGCAGCCACGAGGGGGCTGAGCAGTTCTTC

length: 11
size: once
V: TRBV30
D: -
J: TRBJ1-1
CDR3: CAWMGVTEAFF
DNA: TGTGCCTGGATGGGGGTCACTGAAGCTTTCTTT

length: 14
size: -
V: TRBV6-6
D: -
J: TRBJ1-5
CDR3: CASSRTAPNQPQHF
DNA: TGTGCCAGCAGTCGGACAGCTCCCAATCAGCCCCAGCATTTT

length: 13
size: -
V: TRBV19
D: -
J: TRBJ2-6
CDR3: CASSGVGANVLTF
DNA: TGTGCCAGTAGCGGTGTTGGGGCCAACGTCCTGACTTTC

length: 11
size: -
V: TRBV29-1
D: -
J: TRBJ2-1
CDR3: CSVDSYNEQFF
DNA: TGCAGCGTTGACAGCTACAATGAGCAGTTCTTC

length: 12
size: -
V: TRBV3-1
D: TRBD1
J: TRBJ2-7
CDR3: CASSQLRGRQYF
DNA: TGTGCCAGCAGCCAACTCAGGGGGCGGCAGTACTTC

length: 15
size: -
V: TRBV15
D: TRBD1
J: TRBJ1-5
CDR3: CATSSTGTGGGPQHF
DNA: TGTGCCACCAGCTCCACCGGGACAGGGGGCGGGCCCCAGCATTTT

length: 14
size: -
V: TRBV20-1
D: -
J: TRBJ1-2
CDR3: CSAREGLANYGYTF
DNA: TGCAGTGCTAGAGAAGGACTCGCAAACTATGGCTACACCTTC

length: 12
size: -
V: TRBV5-1
D: -
J: TRBJ2-7
CDR3: CATRETVYEQYF
DNA: TGCGCCACCCGGGAGACAGTCTACGAGCAGTACTTC

length: 15
size: once
V: TRBV7-2
D: -
J: TRBJ1-4
CDR3: CASSSTGSTNEKLFF
DNA: TGTGCCAGCAGCTCCACGGGGAGCACTAATGAAAAACTGTTTTTT

length: 13
size: -
V: TRBV6-2/TRBV6-3
D: -
J: TRBJ1-2
CDR3: CASSYEGVIGYTF
DNA: TGTGCCAGCAGTTACGAAGGGGTAATCGGCTACACCTTC

length: 14
size: -
V: TRBV7-2
D: -
J: TRBJ1-1
CDR3: CASREALGNTEAFF
DNA: TGTGCCAGCAGAGAGGCATTGGGGAACACTGAAGCTTTCTTT

length: 12
size: -
V: TRBV6-2/TRBV6-3
D: -
J: TRBJ2-1
CDR3: CASNPRGNEQFF
DNA: TGTGCCAGCAACCCCCGGGGAAATGAGCAGTTCTTC

length: 15
size: once
V: TRBV12-3/TRBV12-4
D: TRBD2
J: TRBJ2-1
CDR3: CASSSGLAAYNEQFF
DNA: TGTGCCAGCAGTTCGGGACTAGCGGCCTACAATGAGCAGTTCTTC

length: 12
size: -
V: TRBV5-6
D: -
J: TRBJ2-7
CDR3: CASSRDWFEQYF
DNA: TGTGCCAGCAGCCGGGACTGGTTCGAGCAGTACTTC

length: 16
size: -
V: TRBV12-3/TRBV12-4
D: -
J: TRBJ1-3
CDR3: CASRETGPSSGNTIYF
DNA: TGTGCCAGCAGAGAGACAGGCCCATCCTCTGGAAACACCATATATTTT

length: 16
size: -
V: TRBV12-3/TRBV12-4
D: TRBD2
J: TRBJ2-3
CDR3: CASSSLAGGPKDTQYF
DNA: TGTGCCAGCAGTTCGCTAGCGGGGGGGCCCAAGGATACGCAGTATTTT

length: 11
size: -
V: TRBV12-3/TRBV12-4
D: -
J: TRBJ2-7
CDR3: CASSSENEQYF
DNA: TGTGCCAGCAGTTCTGAAAACGAGCAGTACTTC

length: 17
size: -
V: TRBV14
D: -
J: TRBJ2-2
CDR3: CASSQDWGPINTGELFF
DNA: TGTGCCAGCAGCCAAGATTGGGGCCCGATTAACACCGGGGAGCTGTTTTTT

length: 13
size: -
V: TRBV12-3/TRBV12-4
D: -
J: TRBJ2-7
CDR3: CASMLAPSYEQYF
DNA: TGTGCCAGCATGCTAGCGCCCTCCTACGAGCAGTACTTC

length: 17
size: -
V: TRBV4-3
D: -
J: TRBJ1-4
CDR3: CASSPSAGAGINEKLFF
DNA: TGCGCCAGCAGCCCGTCCGCGGGGGCTGGGATAAATGAAAAACTGTTTTTT

length: 13
size: -
V: TRBV20-1
D: TRBD2
J: TRBJ2-1
CDR3: CSAITSGYNEQFF
DNA: TGCAGTGCTATAACTAGCGGATACAATGAGCAGTTCTTC

length: 14
size: -
V: TRBV7-2
D: -
J: TRBJ2-3
CDR3: CASSSRLIRDTQYF
DNA: TGTGCCAGCAGCTCCCGACTTATTCGGGATACGCAGTATTTT

length: 13
size: -
V: TRBV12-3/TRBV12-4
D: -
J: TRBJ1-6
CDR3: CASSLEVVSPLHF
DNA: TGTGCCAGCAGTTTAGAGGTGGTTTCACCCCTCCACTTT